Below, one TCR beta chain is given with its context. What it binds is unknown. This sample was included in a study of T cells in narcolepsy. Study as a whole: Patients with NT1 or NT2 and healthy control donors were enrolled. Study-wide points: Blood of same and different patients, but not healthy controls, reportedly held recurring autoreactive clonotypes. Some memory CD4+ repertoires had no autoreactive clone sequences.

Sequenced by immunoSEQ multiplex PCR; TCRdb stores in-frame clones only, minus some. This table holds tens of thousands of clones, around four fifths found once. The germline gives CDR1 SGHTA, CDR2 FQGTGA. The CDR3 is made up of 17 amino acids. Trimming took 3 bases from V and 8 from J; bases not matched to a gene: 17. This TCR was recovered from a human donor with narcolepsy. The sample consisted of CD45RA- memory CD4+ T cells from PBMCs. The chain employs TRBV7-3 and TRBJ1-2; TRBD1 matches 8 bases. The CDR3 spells CASSFPGKRTGSSGYTF. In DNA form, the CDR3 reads TGTGCCAGCAGCTTCCCCGGTAAACGGACAGGGTCTTCGGGCTACACCTTC.